The clone carrying this TCR beta chain has just one count. Profiled with immunoSEQ multiplex PCR; TCRdb holds only in-frame clones, not every one. Of a few hundred thousand clones in the sample, under 90% were seen once. Cohort allocation depended upon clinical history that participants reported. Recovered status applied to Cohort 3 donors who had two consecutive negative PCRs. It also applied to those with clearance or with symptom resolution. Trimming removed 2 bases from V and 3 bases from J; junction bases left unmatched: 8. CDR1 and CDR2 from the germline V gene are MDHEN and SYDVKM. The CDR3 runs 18 residues. This sample stems from a study of blood T cell repertoires in COVID-19. Study-wide context: The analysed material was cDNA or gDNA that came from T cells, B-cell-depleted T cells, or PBMCs.

The sequencing input was PBMCs or T cells enriched from blood (not recorded which). The rearrangement links TRBV28 to TRBJ2-3, with 13 bases identical to TRBD2. The receptor's source is a woman in her fifties or sixties who had recovered from COVID-19. CDR3 protein: CASSLLGLAGVRTDTQYF. CDR3 nucleotides: TGTGCCAGCAGTTTACTCGGACTAGCGGGGGTTCGGACAGATACGCAGTATTTT.